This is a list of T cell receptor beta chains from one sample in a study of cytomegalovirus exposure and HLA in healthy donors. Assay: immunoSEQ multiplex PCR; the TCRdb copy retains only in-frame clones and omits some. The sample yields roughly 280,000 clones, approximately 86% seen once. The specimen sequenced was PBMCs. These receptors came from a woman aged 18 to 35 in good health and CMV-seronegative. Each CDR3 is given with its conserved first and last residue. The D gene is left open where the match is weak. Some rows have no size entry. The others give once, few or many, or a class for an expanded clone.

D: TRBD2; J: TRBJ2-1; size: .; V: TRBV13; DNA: TGTGCCAGCCGCCAAGCGGGAGACAATGAGCAGTTCTTC; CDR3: CASRQAGDNEQFF
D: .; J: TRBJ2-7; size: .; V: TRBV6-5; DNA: TGTGCCAGCAGTCAAGGAGTCGTCTCCTACGAGCAGTACTTC; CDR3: CASSQGVVSYEQYF
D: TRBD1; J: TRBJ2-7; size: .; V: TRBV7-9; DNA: TGTGCCAGCAGGTTTCAGGGGGCCAACGAGCAGTACTTC; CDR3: CASRFQGANEQYF
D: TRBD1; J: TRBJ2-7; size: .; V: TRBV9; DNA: TGTGCCAGCAGCGAGGGACAGGGGGTTTCCTACGAGCAGTACTTC; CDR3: CASSEGQGVSYEQYF
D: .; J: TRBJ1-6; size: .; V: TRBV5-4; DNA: TGTGCCAGCAGCTTGCAGGGTCTAGTTTCTGTCTATTCACCCCTCCACTTT; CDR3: CASSLQGLVSVYSPLHF
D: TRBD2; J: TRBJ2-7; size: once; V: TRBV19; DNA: TGTGCCAGTAGTATTACTAGCGGGAGTGGGTACGAGCAGTACTTC; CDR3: CASSITSGSGYEQYF
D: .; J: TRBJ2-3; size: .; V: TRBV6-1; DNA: TGTGCCAGCAGTGGCGGAGATACGCAGTATTTT; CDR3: CASSGGDTQYF
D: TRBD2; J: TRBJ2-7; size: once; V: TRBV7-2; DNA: TGTGCCAGCAGCCGCGGACTAGCGGGATACGAGCAGTACTTC; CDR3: CASSRGLAGYEQYF
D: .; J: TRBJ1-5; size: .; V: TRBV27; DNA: TGTGCCAGCAGTTTAAAGGGGTCCCTATATACTGGCAATCAGCCCCAGCATTTT; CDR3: CASSLKGSLYTGNQPQHF
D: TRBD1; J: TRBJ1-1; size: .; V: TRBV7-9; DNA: TGTGCCTCGAACCGACAGGGGGGACTGAACACTGAAGCTTTCTTT; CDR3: CASNRQGGLNTEAFF
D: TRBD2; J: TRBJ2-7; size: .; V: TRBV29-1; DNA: TGCAGCGTGCGACTAGCGGGGGGGCCCTCCTACGAGCAGTACTTC; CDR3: CSVRLAGGPSYEQYF
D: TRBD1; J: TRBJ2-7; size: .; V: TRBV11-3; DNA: TGTGCCAGCAGCTTAGACCTCTGGGACAGGGCCCACGACGAGCAGTACTTC; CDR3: CASSLDLWDRAHDEQYF
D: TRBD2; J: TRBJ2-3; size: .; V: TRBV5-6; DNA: TGTGCCAGCAGCTTGGGACTAGCGGGAGTATTAACAGATACGCAGTATTTT; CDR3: CASSLGLAGVLTDTQYF
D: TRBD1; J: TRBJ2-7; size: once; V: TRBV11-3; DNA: TGTGCCAGCAGCCCACCGGACAGGTTCTACGAGCAGTACTTC; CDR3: CASSPPDRFYEQYF
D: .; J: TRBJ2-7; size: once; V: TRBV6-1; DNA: TGTGCCAGCAACCAGGGCCTCGGGTGGTACGAGCAGTACTTC; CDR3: CASNQGLGWYEQYF
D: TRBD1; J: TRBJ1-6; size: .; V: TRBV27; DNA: TGTGCCAGCAGTTCTCTAGGGACAGGGATCCCAAGCTCCTATAATTCACCCCTCCACTTT; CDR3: CASSSLGTGIPSSYNSPLHF
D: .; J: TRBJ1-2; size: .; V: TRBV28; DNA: TGTGCCAGCAGCCGGGGATCGAACTATGGCTACACCTTC; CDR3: CASSRGSNYGYTF
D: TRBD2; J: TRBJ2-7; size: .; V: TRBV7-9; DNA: TGTGCCAGCAGCTCGACCGGGACTAGCGGGCTGGAGCAGTACTTC; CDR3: CASSSTGTSGLEQYF
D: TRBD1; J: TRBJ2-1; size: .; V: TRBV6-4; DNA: TGTGCCAGCACCCCGGGACAGGGGGCCGTTTCGTCCTACAATGAGCAGTTCTTC; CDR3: CASTPGQGAVSSYNEQFF
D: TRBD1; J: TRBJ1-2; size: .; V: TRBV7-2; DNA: TGTGCCAGCAGCTTCGACTCGGGACAGGCTAACTATGGCTACACCTTC; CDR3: CASSFDSGQANYGYTF
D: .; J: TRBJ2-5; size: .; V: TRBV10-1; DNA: TGCGCCAGCAGTGCGGTTCAGGCCGGAGAGACCCAGTACTTC; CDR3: CASSAVQAGETQYF
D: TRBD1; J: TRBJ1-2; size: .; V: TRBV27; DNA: TGTGCCAGCAGCTCCACTTCCTTCGGACAGGGTCATGGCTACACCTTC; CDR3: CASSSTSFGQGHGYTF
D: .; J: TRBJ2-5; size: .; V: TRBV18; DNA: TGTGCCAGCTCACCGGCGGTCCAAGAGACCCAGTACTTC; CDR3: CASSPAVQETQYF
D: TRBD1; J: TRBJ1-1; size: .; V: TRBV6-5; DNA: TGTGCCAGCAGTTACAATACTGAGGGGGCGCTGGCTGAAGCTTTCTTT; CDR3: CASSYNTEGALAEAFF
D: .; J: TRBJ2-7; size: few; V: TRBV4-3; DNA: TGCGCCAGCAGCCTCCAGGGCGCCGGTGATAGCGAGCAGTACTTC; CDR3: CASSLQGAGDSEQYF
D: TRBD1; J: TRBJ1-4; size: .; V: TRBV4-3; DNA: TGCGCCAGCAGCCTAGGGGGGACAGGGAGTGAAAAACTGTTTTTT; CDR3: CASSLGGTGSEKLFF
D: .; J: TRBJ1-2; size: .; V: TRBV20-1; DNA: TGCAGTGCTAGTGGGGCCTATGGCTACACCTTC; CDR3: CSASGAYGYTF
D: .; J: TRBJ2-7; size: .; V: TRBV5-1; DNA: TGCGCCAGCAGCTTCAATTGGGGGCCCTACGAGCAGTACTTC; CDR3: CASSFNWGPYEQYF
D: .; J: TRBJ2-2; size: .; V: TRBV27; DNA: TGTGCCAGCAGTTTATCGGGCAGTACCGGGGAGCTGTTTTTT; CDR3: CASSLSGSTGELFF
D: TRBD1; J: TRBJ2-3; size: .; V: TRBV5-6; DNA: TGTGCCAGCAGCCAGGACAGGGTGGCAGATACGCAGTATTTT; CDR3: CASSQDRVADTQYF
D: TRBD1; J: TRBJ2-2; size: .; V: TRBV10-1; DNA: TGCGCCAGCTCGGACAGGTCCTTGAACACCGGGGAGCTGTTTTTT; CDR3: CASSDRSLNTGELFF
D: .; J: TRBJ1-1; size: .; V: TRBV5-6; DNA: TGTGCCAGCAGCACCGAGGTTGAAGCTTTCTTT; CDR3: CASSTEVEAFF
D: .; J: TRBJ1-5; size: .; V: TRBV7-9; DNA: TGTGCCAGCAGCTTAGAACGAGATCAGCCCCAGCATTTT; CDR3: CASSLERDQPQHF
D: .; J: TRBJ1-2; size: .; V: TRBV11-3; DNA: TGTGCCAGCAGATCCGACACGGTCTATGGCTACACCTTC; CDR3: CASRSDTVYGYTF
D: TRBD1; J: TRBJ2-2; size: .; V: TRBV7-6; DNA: TGTGCCAGCAGCACTCCCCCGGGACAGGGGAACACCGGGGAGCTGTTTTTT; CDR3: CASSTPPGQGNTGELFF
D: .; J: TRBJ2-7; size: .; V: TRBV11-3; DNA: TGTGCCAGCAGCTCAAAGGACGGGGCCTACGAGCAGTACTTC; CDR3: CASSSKDGAYEQYF
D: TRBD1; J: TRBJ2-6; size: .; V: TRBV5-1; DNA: TGCGCCAGCAGAGCCGGGACAGGGGCGTCCGGGGCCAACGTCCTGACTTTC; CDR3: CASRAGTGASGANVLTF
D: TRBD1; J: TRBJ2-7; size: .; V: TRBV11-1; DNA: TGTGCCAGCAGCCATACCCCCGAGGGACAGGGCGAGCAGTACTTC; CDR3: CASSHTPEGQGEQYF
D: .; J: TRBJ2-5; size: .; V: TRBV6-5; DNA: TGTGCCAGCAGTTACTCGAGGTGGGGGGAAGAGACCCAGTACTTC; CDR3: CASSYSRWGEETQYF
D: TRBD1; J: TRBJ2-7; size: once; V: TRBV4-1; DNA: TGCGCCAGCAGCCCCCGGGACAGATATTACGAGCAGTACTTC; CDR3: CASSPRDRYYEQYF
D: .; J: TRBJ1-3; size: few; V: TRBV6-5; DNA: TGTGCCAGCAGTTACGGCAGGTCTGGAAACACCATATATTTT; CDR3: CASSYGRSGNTIYF
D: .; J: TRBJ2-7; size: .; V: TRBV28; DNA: TGTGCCAGCAGTTTAGGGTCCGGGGTGGACTCCTACGAGCAGTACTTC; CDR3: CASSLGSGVDSYEQYF
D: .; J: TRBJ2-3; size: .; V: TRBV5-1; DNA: TGCGCCAGCAGCTTGACAGGCCCCCTAGATACGCAGTATTTT; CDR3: CASSLTGPLDTQYF
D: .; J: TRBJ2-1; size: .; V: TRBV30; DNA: TGTGCCTCCAGTTTTGTTGGTGAGCAGTTCTTC; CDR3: CASSFVGEQFF
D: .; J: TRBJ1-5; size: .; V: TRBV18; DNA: TGTGCCAGCTCCCCCTCACAGAATCAGCCCCAGCATTTT; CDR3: CASSPSQNQPQHF
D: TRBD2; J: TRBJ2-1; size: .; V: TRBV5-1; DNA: TGCGCCAGCAGCCTCCGACTAGCTACCAATGAGCAGTTCTTC; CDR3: CASSLRLATNEQFF
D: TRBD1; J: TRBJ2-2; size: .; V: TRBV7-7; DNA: TGTGCCAGCAGCAGAGACAGGGGAAACGGGGAGCTGTTTTTT; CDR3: CASSRDRGNGELFF
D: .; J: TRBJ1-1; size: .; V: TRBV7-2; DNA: TGTGCCAGCAGCTCACAACATACGAACACTGAAGCTTTCTTT; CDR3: CASSSQHTNTEAFF